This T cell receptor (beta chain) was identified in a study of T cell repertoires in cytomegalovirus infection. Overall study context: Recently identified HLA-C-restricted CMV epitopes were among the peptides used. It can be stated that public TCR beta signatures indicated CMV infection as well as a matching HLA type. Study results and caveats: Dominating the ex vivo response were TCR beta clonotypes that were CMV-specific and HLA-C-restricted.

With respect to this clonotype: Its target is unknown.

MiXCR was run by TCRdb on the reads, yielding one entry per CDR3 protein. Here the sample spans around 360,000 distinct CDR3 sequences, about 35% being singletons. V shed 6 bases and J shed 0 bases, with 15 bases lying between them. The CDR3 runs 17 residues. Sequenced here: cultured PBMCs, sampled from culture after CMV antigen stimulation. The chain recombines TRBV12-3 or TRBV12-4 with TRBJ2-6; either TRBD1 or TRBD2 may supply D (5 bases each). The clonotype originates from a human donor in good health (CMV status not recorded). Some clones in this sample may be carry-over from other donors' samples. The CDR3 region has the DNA TGTGCCAGCAGCGGGGATCCGACAGTCTCTGGGGCCAACGTCCTGACTTTC. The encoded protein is CASSGDPTVSGANVLTF.